These 15 T cell receptor beta chains originate from one sample sequenced in a study of regulatory T cells in long-lasting Graves disease. TCR beta libraries were built with iRepertoire HTBI primers and Arm-PCR of CDR3 regions. TCRdb passed the multiplex PCR reads through MiXCR, listing each CDR3 protein once. The table lists hundreds of thousands of distinct CDR3 sequences, less than 25% of them singletons. Noted time point: persistent/refractory GD, antithyroid drugs over 5 years with positive TRAb. Researchers made the TCR library from RNA that was extracted from PBMCs. Sequenced material: peripheral blood mononuclear cells (PBMCs), taken when the disease was refractory, from a patient treated with antithyroid drugs. Source of these receptors: a female donor with Graves disease.

At least ten counts were recorded for this clonotype. The chain couples TRBV28 to TRBJ1-1; 9 nucleotides align to TRBD1. The CDR3 runs to 15 residues. CDR1 and CDR2 (germline): MDHEN, SYDVKM. V shed 6 bases and J 5 bases; nucleotides not matched to a gene: 10. The CDR3: CASRGPTGGRTEAFF. As DNA, the CDR3 is TGTGCCAGCAGAGGTCCTACAGGGGGCAGGACTGAAGCTTTCTTT.

There are a few counts of this clonotype. This chain uses TRBV3-1 with TRBJ2-2; D unresolved. Germline lookup yields CDR1 LGHDT and CDR2 YNNKEL (reference sequence). V was shortened by 0 bases and J by 2 bases, with 7 bases between the two germline ends. CDR3 length: 15 residues. The CDR3 sequence is CASSQDLRNTGELFF. The CDR3 DNA sequence: TGTGCCAGCAGCCAAGATCTTAGAAACACCGGGGAGCTGTTTTTT.

The rearrangement joins TRBV7-9 to TRBJ1-2, with TRBD1 as a possible D gene (5 bases). Trimming took 1 base from V and 8 from J, leaving 17 bases between them. The CDR3 consists of 15 residues. CDR1 is SEHNR and CDR2 is FQNEAQ in the germline V gene (reference sequence). The CDR3 loop reads CASSLEAGDLAGYTF. The CDR3 DNA follows: TGTGCCAGCAGCTTAGAAGCGGGGGACCTCGCCGGCTACACCTTC. The variable domain in full, completed from reference TRBV7-9 and TRBJ1-2, reads DTGVSQNPRHKITKRGQNVTFRCDPISEHNRLYWYRQTLGQGPEFLTYFQNEAQLEKSRLLSDRFSAERPKGSFSTLEIQRTEQGDSAMYLCASSLEAGDLAGYTFGSGTRLTVV.

This clonotype was recorded at least ten times. The gene calls are TRBV6-1 and TRBJ1-1; D call uncertain. Germline values: CDR1 MNHNS, CDR2 SASEGT. The CDR3 length is 13 residues. The V and J ends lost 7 bases and 0 bases respectively, with 9 bases between them. The CDR3 reads CASINPMNTEAFF. The CDR3 nucleotides read TGTGCCAGCATCAACCCCATGAACACTGAAGCTTTCTTT.

J is TRBJ1-1 and V is TRBV6-2 or TRBV6-3; the D gene is possibly TRBD1 (5 bases). The CDR3 sequence is 15 residues long. Deletions cut 6 bases from V and 3 bases from J, with 17 bases between. CDR1 MNHEY and CDR2 SVGEGT come from the germline V gene. CDR3 bases: TGTGCCAGCAGCCTACCGCTTGAGGGGTACACTGAAGCTTTCTTT. Encoded protein: CASSLPLEGYTEAFF.

This clonotype was seen at least ten times. The chain carries TRBV18 and TRBJ2-7, with D perhaps matching TRBD2 (6 bases). V was shortened by 0 bases and J by 2 bases, with 14 bases between the two germline ends. CDR3 size: 16 residues. Germline CDR1 KGHSH, CDR2 LQKENI. As DNA, the CDR3 is TGTGCCAGCTCACCACCGGGCGGGGATGGAGCCTACGAGCAGTACTTC. Residues: CASSPPGGDGAYEQYF.

This chain joins TRBV7-2 and TRBJ2-7, with TRBD2 matching over 10 bases. This CDR3 has 15 residues. V shed 0 bases and J 7 bases; nucleotides not matched to a gene: 6. Germline values: CDR1 SGHTA, CDR2 FQGNSA. The CDR3 protein is CASSLASSGRKEQYF. DNA for the CDR3: TGTGCCAGCAGCTTAGCGTCTAGCGGGAGAAAAGAGCAGTACTTC.

The rearrangement links TRBV7-2 to TRBJ2-1, with 8 bases that match TRBD2. Germline V gene sequence: CDR1 SGHTA, CDR2 FQGNSA. This CDR3 region has 15 residues. The J segment lost 8 bases and the V segment lost 7 bases, leaving 13 bases of the junction unmatched. The CDR3 spells CASTLQSGSLDEQFF. The CDR3 DNA reads TGTGCCAGCACTCTTCAAAGCGGGAGTTTGGATGAGCAGTTCTTC.

In its sample, this clonotype was seen many times. This sequence joins TRBV6-5 and TRBJ2-5, with TRBD2 matching 7 bases. The CDR3 loop spans 14 amino acids. Unmatched junction bases numbered 3, after V lost 4 bases and J lost 1 base. Looked up from germline, CDR1 is MNHEY and CDR2 is SVGAGI. The DNA for the CDR3 is TGTGCCAGCAGTTGGGAGGGCCCCCAAGAGACCCAGTACTTC. The encoded protein is CASSWEGPQETQYF.

The chain carries TRBV7-9 and TRBJ2-1; D remains ambiguous. Looked up from germline, CDR1 is SEHNR and CDR2 is FQNEAQ (reference sequence). This CDR3 is 14 amino acids long. Trimming cost V 1 base and J 5 bases, with 9 bases left between them. In DNA form, the CDR3 reads TGTGCCAGCAGCTTAGGATACCAGCACAATGAGCAGTTCTTC. It yields the protein CASSLGYQHNEQFF.

This clonotype was seen more than once but under ten times. The chain joins TRBV24-1 to TRBJ1-5; 7 bases line up with TRBD1. The CDR3 totals 16 residues. The ends lost 1 base at V and 2 bases at J; junction bases unmatched: 4. CDR1 and CDR2 from the germline V gene are KGHDR and SFDVKD. CDR3: CATSDFTGAGNQPQHF. Here the CDR3 DNA reads TGTGCCACCAGTGATTTTACAGGGGCGGGCAATCAGCCCCAGCATTTT.

In its sample, this clonotype was seen many times. CDR3 residues: CASSEYRGFQETQYF. In DNA, the CDR3 is TGTGCCAGCAGTGAATACAGGGGGTTCCAAGAGACCCAGTACTTC. The chain employs TRBV27 and TRBJ2-5; 8 nucleotides line up with TRBD1. The CDR3 length is 15 residues. J was trimmed by 1 base and V by 5 bases; bases with no gene match: 6. Germline CDR1 is MNHEY and CDR2 is SMNVEV (reference sequence).

V gene TRBV7-6 combines with J gene TRBJ1-1, with no clear D. This CDR3 region has 11 residues. Germline CDR1 is SGHVS and CDR2 is FNYEAQ. V lost 8 bases and J 6 bases, leaving 10 bases between the germline ends. The CDR3 protein is CASYQGAEAFF. The CDR3 coding sequence is TGTGCCAGCTATCAAGGCGCTGAAGCTTTCTTT. The whole variable domain, remainder taken from reference TRBV7-6 and TRBJ1-1, is GAGVSQSPRYKVTKRGQDVALRCDPISGHVSLYWYRQALGQGPEFLTYFNYEAQQDKSGLPNDRFSAERPEGSISTLTIQRTEQRDSAMYRCASYQGAEAFFGQGTRLTVV.

The chain uses TRBV11-2 and TRBJ2-7; D perhaps matches TRBD2 (6 bases). Germline lookup yields CDR1 SGHAT and CDR2 FQNNGV. The V and J ends lost 7 bases and 0 bases respectively, with 16 bases between them. The CDR3 loop spans 15 amino acids. The CDR3 DNA reads TGTGCCAGCACCCCAGGATTCGGGAGCTCCTACGAGCAGTACTTC. Translation: CASTPGFGSSYEQYF.

The sample holds many counts of this clonotype. The rearrangement joins TRBV6-1 to TRBJ1-1; the D gene is possibly TRBD1 (6 bases). CDR3 length: 14 residues. CDR1 is MNHNS and CDR2 is SASEGT in the germline V gene. V shed 6 bases and J shed 1 base, with 12 bases lying between them. The CDR3 loop is CASRHGQQNTEAFF. CDR3 in DNA: TGTGCCAGCAGGCATGGACAGCAGAACACTGAAGCTTTCTTT.